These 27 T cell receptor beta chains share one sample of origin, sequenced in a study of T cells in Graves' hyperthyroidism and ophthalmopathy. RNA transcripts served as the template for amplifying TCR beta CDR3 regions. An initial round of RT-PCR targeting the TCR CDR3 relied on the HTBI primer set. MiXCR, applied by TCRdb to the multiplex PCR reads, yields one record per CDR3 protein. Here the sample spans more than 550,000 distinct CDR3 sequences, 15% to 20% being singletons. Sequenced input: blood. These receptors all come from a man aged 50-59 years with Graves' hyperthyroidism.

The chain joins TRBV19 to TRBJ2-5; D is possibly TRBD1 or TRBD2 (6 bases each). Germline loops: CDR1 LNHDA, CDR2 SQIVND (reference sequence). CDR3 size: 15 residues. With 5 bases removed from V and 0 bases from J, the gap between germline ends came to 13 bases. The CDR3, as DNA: TGTGCCAGTAGTTCGCGGAGGGACAACCAAGAGACCCAGTACTTC. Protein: CASSSRRDNQETQYF.

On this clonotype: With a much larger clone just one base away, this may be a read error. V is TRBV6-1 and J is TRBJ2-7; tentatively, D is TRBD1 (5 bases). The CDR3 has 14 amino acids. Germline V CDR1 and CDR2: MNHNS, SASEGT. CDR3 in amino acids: CASSEWGSFYEQSF. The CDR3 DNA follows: TGTGCCAGCAGTGAATGGGGCAGCTTCTACGAGCAGTCCTTC.

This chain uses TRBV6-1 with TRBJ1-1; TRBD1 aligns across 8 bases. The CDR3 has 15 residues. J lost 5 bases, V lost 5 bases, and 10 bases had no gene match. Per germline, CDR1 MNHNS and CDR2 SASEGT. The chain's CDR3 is CASSIDRGAWTEAFF. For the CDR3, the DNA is TGTGCCAGCAGTATCGACAGGGGCGCGTGGACTGAAGCTTTCTTT.

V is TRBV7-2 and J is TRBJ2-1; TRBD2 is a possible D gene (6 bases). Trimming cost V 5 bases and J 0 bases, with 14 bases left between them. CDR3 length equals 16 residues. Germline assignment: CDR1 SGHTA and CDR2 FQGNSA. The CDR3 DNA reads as TGTGCCAGCAGCCCATACGTCGGGAGCTCCTACAATGAGCAGTTCTTC. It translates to CASSPYVGSSYNEQFF.

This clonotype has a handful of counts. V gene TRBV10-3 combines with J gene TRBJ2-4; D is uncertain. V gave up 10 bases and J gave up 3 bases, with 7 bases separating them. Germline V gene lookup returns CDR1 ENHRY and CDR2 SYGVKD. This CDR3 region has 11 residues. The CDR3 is CATLHKNIQYF. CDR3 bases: TGTGCCACCCTACACAAAAACATTCAGTACTTC.

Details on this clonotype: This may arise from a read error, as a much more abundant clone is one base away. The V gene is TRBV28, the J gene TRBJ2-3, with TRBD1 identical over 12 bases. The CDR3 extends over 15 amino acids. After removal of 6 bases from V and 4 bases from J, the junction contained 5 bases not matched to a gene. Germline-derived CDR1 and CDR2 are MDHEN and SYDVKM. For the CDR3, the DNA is TGTGCCAGCAGGCTGGGGACAGGGGGCCCAGATACGCAGTATTTT. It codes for CASRLGTGGPDTQYF.

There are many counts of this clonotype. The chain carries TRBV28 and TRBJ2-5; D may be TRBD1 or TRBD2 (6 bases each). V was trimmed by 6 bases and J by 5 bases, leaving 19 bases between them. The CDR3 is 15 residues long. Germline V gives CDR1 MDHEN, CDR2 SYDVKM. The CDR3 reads CASSPAVGGMETQYF. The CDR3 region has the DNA TGTGCCAGCAGCCCCGCCGTCGGGGGCATGGAGACCCAGTACTTC.

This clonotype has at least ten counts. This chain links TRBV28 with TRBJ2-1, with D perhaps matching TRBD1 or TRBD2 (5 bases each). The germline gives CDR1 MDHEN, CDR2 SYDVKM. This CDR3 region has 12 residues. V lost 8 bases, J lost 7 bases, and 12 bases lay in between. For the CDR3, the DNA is TGTGCCAGCCGGGACCCTCGGAATGAGCAGTTCTTC. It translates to CASRDPRNEQFF.

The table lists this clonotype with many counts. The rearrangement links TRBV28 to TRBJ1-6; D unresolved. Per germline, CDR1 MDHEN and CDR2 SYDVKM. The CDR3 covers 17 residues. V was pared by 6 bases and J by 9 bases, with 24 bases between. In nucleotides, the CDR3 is TGTGCCAGCAGACTCTGGACGGGCTGGTGGAAATTTTCACCCCTCCACTTT. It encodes CASRLWTGWWKFSPLHF.

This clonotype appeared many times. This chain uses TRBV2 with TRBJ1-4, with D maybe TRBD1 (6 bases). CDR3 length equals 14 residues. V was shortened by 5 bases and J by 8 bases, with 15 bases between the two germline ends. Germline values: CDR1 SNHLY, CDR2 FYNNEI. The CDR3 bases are TGTGCCAGCAGTTCCCTCGGGCAGGGGGAAAAACTGTTTTTT. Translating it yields CASSSLGQGEKLFF.

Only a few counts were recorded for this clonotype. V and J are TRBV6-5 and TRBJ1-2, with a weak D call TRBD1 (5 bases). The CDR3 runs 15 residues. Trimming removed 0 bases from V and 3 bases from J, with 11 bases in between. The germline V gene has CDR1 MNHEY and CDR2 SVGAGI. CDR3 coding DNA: TGTGCCAGCAGTTACTCGAAGTTAGGGGACTATGGCTACACCTTC. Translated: CASSYSKLGDYGYTF.

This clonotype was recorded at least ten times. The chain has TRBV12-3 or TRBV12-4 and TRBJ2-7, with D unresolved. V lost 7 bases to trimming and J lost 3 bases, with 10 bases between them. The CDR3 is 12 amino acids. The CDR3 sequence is CASKGRRYEQYF. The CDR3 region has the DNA TGTGCCAGCAAGGGAAGACGCTACGAGCAGTACTTC.

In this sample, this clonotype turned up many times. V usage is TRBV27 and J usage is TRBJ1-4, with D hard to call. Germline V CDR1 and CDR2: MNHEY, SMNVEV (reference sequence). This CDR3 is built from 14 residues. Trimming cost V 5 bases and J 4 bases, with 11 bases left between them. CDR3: CASSILAYNEKLFF. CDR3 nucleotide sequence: TGTGCCAGCAGTATACTCGCGTATAATGAAAAACTGTTTTTT.

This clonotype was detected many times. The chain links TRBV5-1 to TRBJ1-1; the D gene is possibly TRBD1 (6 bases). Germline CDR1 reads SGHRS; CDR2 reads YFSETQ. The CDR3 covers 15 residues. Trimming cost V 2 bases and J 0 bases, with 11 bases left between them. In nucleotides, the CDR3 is TGCGCCAGCAGCTTAGGGGGGCTTGTGAACACTGAAGCTTTCTTT. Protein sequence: CASSLGGLVNTEAFF.

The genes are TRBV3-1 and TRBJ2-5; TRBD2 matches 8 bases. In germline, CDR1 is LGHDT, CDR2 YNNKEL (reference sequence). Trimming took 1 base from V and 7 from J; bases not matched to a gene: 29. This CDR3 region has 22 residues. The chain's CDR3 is CASSQVGQEGWREDYVWGTQYF. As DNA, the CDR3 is TGTGCCAGCAGCCAAGTCGGGCAGGAAGGTTGGCGGGAGGACTATGTTTGGGGGACCCAGTACTTC.

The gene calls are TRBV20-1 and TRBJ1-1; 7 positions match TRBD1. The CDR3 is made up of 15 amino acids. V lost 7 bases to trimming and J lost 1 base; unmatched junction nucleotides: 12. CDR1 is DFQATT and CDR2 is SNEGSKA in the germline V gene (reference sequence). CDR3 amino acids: CSGLLVWTGNTEAFF. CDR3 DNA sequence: TGCAGTGGCCTCCTCGTCTGGACAGGGAACACTGAAGCTTTCTTT.

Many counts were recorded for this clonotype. CDR3 in DNA: TGTGCCAGCAAGGGGTCGATAAGGGGCGGGCAGCCCCAGCATTTT. Its protein is CASKGSIRGGQPQHF. The V gene is TRBV2, the J gene TRBJ1-5; D possibly corresponds to TRBD1 (5 bases). The CDR3 has 15 amino acids. CDR1 and CDR2 (germline): SNHLY, FYNNEI. V was trimmed by 7 bases and J by 7 bases, leaving 20 bases between them. Supplemented by reference TRBV2 and TRBJ1-5, the full variable domain reads EPEVTQTPSHQVTQMGQEVILRCVPISNHLYFYWYRQILGQKVEFLVSFYNNEISEKSEIFDDQFSVERPDGSNFTLKIRSTKLEDSAMYFCASKGSIRGGQPQHFGDGTRLSIL.

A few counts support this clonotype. The CDR3 DNA sequence: TGTGCCAGCAGCCCGACACTACTCTCCTACAATGAGCAGTTCTTC. Protein: CASSPTLLSYNEQFF. The chain combines TRBV7-9 with TRBJ2-1; D is unclear. The CDR3 is 15 residues long. The germline V and J ends were trimmed by 5 bases and 0 bases, with 11 bases remaining between them. Germline V gene sequence: CDR1 SEHNR, CDR2 FQNEAQ (reference sequence).

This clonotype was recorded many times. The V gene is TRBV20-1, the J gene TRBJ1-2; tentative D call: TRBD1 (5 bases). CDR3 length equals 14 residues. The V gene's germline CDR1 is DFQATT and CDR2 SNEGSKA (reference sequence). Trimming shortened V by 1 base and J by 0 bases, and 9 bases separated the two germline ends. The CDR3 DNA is TGCAGTGCTAGAGTTGACAGCCCTAACTATGGCTACACCTTC. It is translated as CSARVDSPNYGYTF.

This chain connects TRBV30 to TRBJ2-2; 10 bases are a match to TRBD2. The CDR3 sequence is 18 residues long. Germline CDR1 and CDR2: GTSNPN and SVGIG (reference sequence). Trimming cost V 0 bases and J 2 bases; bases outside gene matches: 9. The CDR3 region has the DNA TGTGCCTGGAGTGTACCTAGCGGGGGACCGGTAAACACCGGGGAGCTGTTTTTT. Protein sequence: CAWSVPSGGPVNTGELFF.

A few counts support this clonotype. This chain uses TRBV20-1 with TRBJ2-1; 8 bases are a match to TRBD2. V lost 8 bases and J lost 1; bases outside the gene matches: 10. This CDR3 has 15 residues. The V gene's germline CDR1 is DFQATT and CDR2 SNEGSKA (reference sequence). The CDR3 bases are TGCAGTTCACCGATAATAGCGGGGTCCTACAATGAGCAGTTCTTC. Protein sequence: CSSPIIAGSYNEQFF.

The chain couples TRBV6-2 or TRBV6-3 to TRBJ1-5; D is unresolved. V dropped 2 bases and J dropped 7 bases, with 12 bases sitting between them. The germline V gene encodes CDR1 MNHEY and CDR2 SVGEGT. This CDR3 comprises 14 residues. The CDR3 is CASSYDGQPQPQHF. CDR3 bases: TGTGCCAGCAGTTACGATGGCCAGCCCCAGCCCCAGCATTTT.

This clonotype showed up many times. CDR3 coding DNA: TGTGCCAGCGCTCGCTCCTACAATGAGCAGTTCTTC. This gives the protein CASARSYNEQFF. This chain uses TRBV2 with TRBJ2-1; D remains unclear. Germline CDR1 reads SNHLY; CDR2 reads FYNNEI. Trimming removed 8 bases at V and 0 bases at J, with 5 bases between. The CDR3 consists of 12 residues.

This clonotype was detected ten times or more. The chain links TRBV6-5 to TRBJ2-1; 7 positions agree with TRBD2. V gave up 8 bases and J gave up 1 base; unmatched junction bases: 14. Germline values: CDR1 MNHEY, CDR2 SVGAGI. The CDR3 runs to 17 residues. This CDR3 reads CASGLEAGRGSYNEQFF. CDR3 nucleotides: TGTGCCAGCGGTCTTGAAGCGGGACGGGGGTCCTACAATGAGCAGTTCTTC.

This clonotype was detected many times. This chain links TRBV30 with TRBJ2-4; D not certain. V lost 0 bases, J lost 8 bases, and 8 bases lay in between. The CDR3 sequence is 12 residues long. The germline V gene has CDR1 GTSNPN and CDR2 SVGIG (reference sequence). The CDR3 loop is CAWSVRNYIQYF. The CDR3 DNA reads TGTGCCTGGAGTGTACGTAACTACATTCAGTACTTC.

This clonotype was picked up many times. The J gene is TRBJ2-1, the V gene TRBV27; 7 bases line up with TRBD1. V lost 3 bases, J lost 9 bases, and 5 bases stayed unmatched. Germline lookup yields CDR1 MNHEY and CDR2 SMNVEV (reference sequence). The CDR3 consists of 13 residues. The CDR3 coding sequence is TGTGCCAGCAGTTTCACAGGGGCCAGTGAGCAGTTCTTC. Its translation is CASSFTGASEQFF.

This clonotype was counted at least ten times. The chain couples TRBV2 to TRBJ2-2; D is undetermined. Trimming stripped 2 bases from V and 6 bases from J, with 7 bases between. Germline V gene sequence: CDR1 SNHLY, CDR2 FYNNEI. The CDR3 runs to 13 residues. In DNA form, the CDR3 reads TGTGCCAGCAGTGAATCAGAGGCCGGGGAGCTGTTTTTT. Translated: CASSESEAGELFF.